These T cell receptor beta chains were read from a single sample in a study of shared clonotypes between healthy human individuals. The protocol was immunoSEQ multiplex PCR, while the TCRdb copy is restricted to in-frame clones and leaves out a portion. The top ten hold approximately 0.4% of the sample, which has a few million clones, more than 80% seen once. Sequencing was performed on naive CD4+ T cells from PBMCs. Receptors originate from a man between 18 and 35 years old in good health. Some clones in this sample may be carry-over from other donors' samples. Both conserved end residues are part of each CDR3. D genes are given only for firm matches. Only some rows state a clone size, as once, few, many or a class for expanded clones.

>TRBJ1-5|TRBV6-5|NA|NA
CASSTAGAGNQPQHF
TGTGCCAGCAGCACCGCAGGGGCGGGCAATCAGCCCCAGCATTTT
>TRBJ2-5|TRBV12-5|NA|NA
CASGLGAVSTQYF
TGTGCTAGTGGTTTGGGAGCGGTAAGCACCCAGTACTTC
>TRBJ1-3|TRBV29-1|NA|NA
CSVLGAGNTIYF
TGCAGCGTCCTGGGGGCAGGAAACACCATATATTTT
>TRBJ1-5|TRBV19|NA|NA
CASSIVKGNQPQHF
TGTGCCAGTAGTATAGTCAAAGGCAATCAGCCCCAGCATTTT
>TRBJ2-6|TRBV15|NA|NA
CATSRDSGTNVLTF
TGTGCCACCAGCAGAGATTCAGGGACCAACGTCCTGACTTTC
>TRBJ2-7|TRBV14|NA|once
CASSQDRGSGQYF
TGTGCCAGCAGCCAAGATAGAGGATCGGGACAGTACTTC
>TRBJ2-2|TRBV19|TRBD2|NA
CASSYKVAGVKTGELFF
TGTGCCAGTAGTTACAAGGTAGCGGGAGTGAAGACCGGGGAGCTGTTTTTT
>TRBJ2-7|TRBV27|TRBD2|NA
CASSFRTSGRIYEQYF
TGTGCCAGCAGTTTCAGGACTAGCGGGAGAATTTACGAGCAGTACTTC
>TRBJ2-5|TRBV18|NA|NA
CASSPVQGGETQYF
TGTGCCAGCTCACCAGTACAGGGTGGAGAGACCCAGTACTTC
>TRBJ2-5|TRBV28|TRBD1|once
CASSTGTGGFETQYF
TGTGCCAGCAGTACCGGGACAGGGGGCTTCGAGACCCAGTACTTC
>TRBJ2-3|TRBV27|TRBD2|NA
CASSPRTSGSPNTDTQYF
TGTGCCAGCAGTCCCCGGACTAGCGGGAGCCCCAACACAGATACGCAGTATTTT
>TRBJ1-1|TRBV15|NA|NA
CATSRDIFAGAEAFF
TGTGCCACCAGCAGAGATATTTTTGCAGGGGCTGAAGCTTTCTTT
>TRBJ1-2|TRBV28|NA|once
CASSPQTIPLYGYTF
TGTGCCAGCAGTCCCCAGACAATTCCCCTCTATGGCTACACCTTC
>TRBJ2-2|TRBV28|TRBD1|NA
CASSPRTGGNTGELFF
TGTGCCAGCAGTCCACGGACAGGGGGGAACACCGGGGAGCTGTTTTTT
>TRBJ2-7|TRBV7-2|TRBD1|NA
CASSFGGTGRTYEQYF
TGTGCCAGCAGCTTCGGTGGGACAGGGCGGACCTACGAGCAGTACTTC
>TRBJ2-4|TRBV28|TRBD2|NA
CASSLSGGIQYF
TGTGCCAGCAGTTTATCGGGGGGCATTCAGTACTTC
>TRBJ2-7|TRBV28|TRBD1|NA
CASGLQGNEQYF
TGTGCCAGCGGCCTACAGGGGAACGAGCAGTACTTC
>TRBJ1-2|TRBV6-5|NA|once
CASSYSRDTYGYTF
TGTGCCAGCAGTTACTCGAGGGACACCTATGGCTACACCTTC
>TRBJ1-2|TRBV6-1|TRBD1|NA
CASSERGQAIGYTF
TGTGCCAGCAGTGAACGGGGACAGGCAATTGGCTACACCTTC
>TRBJ2-1|TRBV5-4|TRBD2|NA
CASSPTSGRGAYNEQFF
TGTGCCAGCAGCCCGACTAGCGGGAGGGGGGCCTACAATGAGCAGTTCTTC
>TRBJ1-4|TRBV7-3|NA|NA
CARGAGEKLFF
TGTGCCCGTGGGGCGGGAGAAAAACTGTTTTTT
>TRBJ2-6|TRBV28|TRBD1|NA
CASRIRKGKGARGANVLTF
TGTGCCAGCAGGATCCGCAAGGGGAAGGGGGCGCGTGGGGCCAACGTCCTGACTTTC
>TRBJ2-7|TRBV7-3|TRBD1|NA
CASSPPGQGNEQYF
TGTGCCAGCAGCCCGCCGGGACAGGGAAACGAGCAGTACTTC
>TRBJ2-1|TRBV5-4|NA|once
CASSIPSGNEQFF
TGTGCCAGCAGTATCCCCTCTGGGAATGAGCAGTTCTTC
>TRBJ2-5|TRBV28|NA|NA
CASSPIAGETQYF
TGTGCCAGCAGTCCAATAGCTGGGGAGACCCAGTACTTC
>TRBJ2-1|TRBV4-1|TRBD2|NA
CASSQYDSWASGSISYNEQFF
TGCGCCAGCAGCCAATATGACTCCTGGGCGAGCGGGAGTATTTCCTACAATGAGCAGTTCTTC
>TRBJ2-1|TRBV7-3|TRBD2|NA
CASSPGLAGLWAYNEQFF
TGTGCCAGCAGCCCGGGGCTAGCGGGGCTTTGGGCCTACAATGAGCAGTTCTTC
>TRBJ2-1|TRBV7-2|TRBD2|NA
CASSLRLAGAYNEQFF
TGTGCCAGCAGCTTAAGGCTAGCGGGGGCCTACAATGAGCAGTTCTTC
>TRBJ2-5|TRBV7-9|TRBD2|NA
CASSLASGGLRTQYF
TGTGCCAGCAGCTTAGCTAGCGGGGGCCTTCGGACCCAGTACTTC
>TRBJ1-2|TRBV6-5|NA|NA
CASSYVSGDGYTF
TGTGCCAGCAGTTACGTGTCAGGGGATGGCTACACCTTC
>TRBJ1-4|TRBV6-1|NA|NA
CASSELQGTNEKLFF
TGTGCCAGCAGTGAATTACAAGGAACTAATGAAAAACTGTTTTTT
>TRBJ2-5|TRBV5-4|TRBD1|NA
CASSSPTGTGVKTQYF
TGTGCCAGCAGCTCACCCACCGGGACAGGGGTAAAGACCCAGTACTTC
>TRBJ1-5|TRBV30|NA|NA
CAWSRTNSNQPQHF
TGTGCCTGGAGCAGGACAAATAGCAATCAGCCCCAGCATTTT
>TRBJ2-2|TRBV6-1|NA|NA
CASRPGYTGELFF
TGTGCCAGCAGGCCTGGGTACACCGGGGAGCTGTTTTTT
>TRBJ2-1|TRBV5-4|NA|NA
CASSFENNEQFF
TGTGCCAGCAGCTTCGAAAACAATGAGCAGTTCTTC
>TRBJ2-7|TRBV5-1|TRBD1|NA
CASSRQGKMDEQYF
TGCGCCAGCAGCCGACAGGGGAAGATGGACGAGCAGTACTTC
>TRBJ2-2|TRBV6-5|NA|NA
CASRGGYGELFF
TGTGCCAGCAGGGGGGGTTACGGGGAGCTGTTTTTT
>TRBJ2-2|TRBV28|TRBD1|NA
CACLGTGTTGELFF
TGTGCCTGCTTGGGGACAGGGACCACCGGGGAGCTGTTTTTT
>TRBJ2-5|TRBV28|NA|once
CASSFGGPQETQYF
TGTGCCAGCAGTTTTGGAGGTCCCCAAGAGACCCAGTACTTC
>TRBJ2-7|TRBV27|TRBD1|NA
CASSPRDRGSIGYEQYF
TGTGCCAGCAGTCCGAGGGACAGGGGGTCCATTGGTTACGAGCAGTACTTC
>TRBJ1-3|TRBV5-1|NA|NA
CASSLSGAGNTIYF
TGCGCCAGCAGCTTGTCGGGAGCTGGAAACACCATATATTTT
>TRBJ1-5|TRBV6-1|NA|few
CASSVRDQPQHF
TGTGCCAGCAGTGTACGTGATCAGCCCCAGCATTTT
>TRBJ2-7|TRBV7-9|NA|NA
CASSVPGPLYEQYF
TGTGCCAGCAGCGTGCCCGGGCCTCTTTACGAGCAGTACTTC
>TRBJ2-7|TRBV28|TRBD2|NA
CASSLDRAGGPYEQYF
TGTGCCAGCAGTTTAGATCGAGCGGGGGGGCCGTACGAGCAGTACTTC
>TRBJ1-1|TRBV28|NA|NA
CASQIEGGAFF
TGTGCCAGCCAGATAGAAGGGGGAGCTTTCTTT
>TRBJ2-5|TRBV29-1|NA|NA
CSVLGFSPQETQYF
TGCAGCGTCCTGGGGTTTAGCCCACAAGAGACCCAGTACTTC
>TRBJ1-2|TRBV5-4|NA|NA
CASSFGGDYGYTF
TGTGCCAGCAGCTTTGGGGGTGACTATGGCTACACCTTC
>TRBJ2-1|TRBV18|TRBD2|NA
CASSPPTPSGSVDEQFF
TGTGCCAGCTCACCTCCTACTCCTAGCGGGTCTGTCGATGAGCAGTTCTTC
>TRBJ2-5|TRBV19|NA|NA
CASSIQEGTQYF
TGTGCCAGTAGTATTCAGGAGGGGACCCAGTACTTC
>TRBJ1-5|TRBV19|NA|NA
CASSVQLNQPQHF
TGTGCCAGTAGTGTACAACTCAATCAGCCCCAGCATTTT